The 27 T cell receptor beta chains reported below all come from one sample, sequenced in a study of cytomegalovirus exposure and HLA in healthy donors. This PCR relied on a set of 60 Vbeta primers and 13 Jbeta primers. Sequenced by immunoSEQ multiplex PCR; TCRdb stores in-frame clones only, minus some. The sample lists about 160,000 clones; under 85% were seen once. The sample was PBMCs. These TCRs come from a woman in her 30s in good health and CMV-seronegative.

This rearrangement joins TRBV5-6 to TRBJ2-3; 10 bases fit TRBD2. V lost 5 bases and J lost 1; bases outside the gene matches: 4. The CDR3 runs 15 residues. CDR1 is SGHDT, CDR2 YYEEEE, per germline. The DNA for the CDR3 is TGTGCCAGCAGTGCCGGGACTAGCGGCACAGATACGCAGTATTTT. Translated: CASSAGTSGTDTQYF.

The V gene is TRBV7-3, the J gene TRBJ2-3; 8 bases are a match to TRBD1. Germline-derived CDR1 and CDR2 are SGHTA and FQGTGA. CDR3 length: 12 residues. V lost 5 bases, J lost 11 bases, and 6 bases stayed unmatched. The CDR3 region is CASSPQGGGQYF. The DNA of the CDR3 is TGTGCCAGCAGCCCACAGGGGGGAGGGCAGTATTTT.

The CDR3 region has the DNA TGTGCCAGCAGCCCCCGGGCGGGCGCCAGTAATTCACCCCTCCACTTT. It is translated as CASSPRAGASNSPLHF. This rearrangement joins TRBV28 to TRBJ1-6; D gene ambiguous. The V end lost 6 bases, the J end lost 6 bases, and 18 bases lay between the germline ends. Germline CDR1 is MDHEN and CDR2 is SYDVKM. The CDR3 spans 16 residues.

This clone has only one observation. For the CDR3, the DNA is TGTGCCAGCAGCCTTGTTTCGGTCGGAGAGACCCAGTACTTC. Translated, it gives CASSLVSVGETQYF. The chain is built from TRBV5-6 and TRBJ2-5, with no clear D. There are 14 residues in the CDR3. The ends were cut back, 4 bases at V and 4 bases at J, with 14 bases in the middle. The germline gives CDR1 SGHDT, CDR2 YYEEEE.

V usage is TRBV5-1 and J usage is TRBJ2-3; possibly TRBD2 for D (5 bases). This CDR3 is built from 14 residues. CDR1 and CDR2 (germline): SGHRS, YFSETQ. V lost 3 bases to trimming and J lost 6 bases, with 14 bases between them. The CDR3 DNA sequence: TGCGCCAGCAGCTATGGCTGGGAGCATGATACGCAGTATTTT. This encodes CASSYGWEHDTQYF.

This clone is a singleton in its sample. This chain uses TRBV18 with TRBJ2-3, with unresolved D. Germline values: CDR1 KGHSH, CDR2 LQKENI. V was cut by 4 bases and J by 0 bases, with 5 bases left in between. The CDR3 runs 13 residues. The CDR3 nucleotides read TGTGCCAGCTCACAGACTAGCACAGATACGCAGTATTTT. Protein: CASSQTSTDTQYF.

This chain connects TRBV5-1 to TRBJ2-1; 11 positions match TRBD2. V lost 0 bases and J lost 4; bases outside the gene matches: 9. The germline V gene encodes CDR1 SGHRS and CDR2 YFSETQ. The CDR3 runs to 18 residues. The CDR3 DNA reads TGCGCCAGCAGCTTGGTGTCACCGGGACTAGCGGATTACAATGAGCAGTTCTTC. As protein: CASSLVSPGLADYNEQFF.

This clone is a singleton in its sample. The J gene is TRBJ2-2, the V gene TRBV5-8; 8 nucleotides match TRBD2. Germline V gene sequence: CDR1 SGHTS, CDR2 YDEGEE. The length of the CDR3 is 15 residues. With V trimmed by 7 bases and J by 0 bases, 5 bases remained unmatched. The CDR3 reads CASELGLANTGELFF. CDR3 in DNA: TGTGCCAGCGAATTGGGACTAGCGAACACCGGGGAGCTGTTTTTT.

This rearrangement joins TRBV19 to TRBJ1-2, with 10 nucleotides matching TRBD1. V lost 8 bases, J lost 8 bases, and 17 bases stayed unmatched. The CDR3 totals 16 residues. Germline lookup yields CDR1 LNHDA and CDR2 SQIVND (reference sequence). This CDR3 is CASDPRTGGRLKGYTF. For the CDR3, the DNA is TGTGCCAGTGACCCTCGGACAGGGGGGAGACTTAAAGGCTACACCTTC.

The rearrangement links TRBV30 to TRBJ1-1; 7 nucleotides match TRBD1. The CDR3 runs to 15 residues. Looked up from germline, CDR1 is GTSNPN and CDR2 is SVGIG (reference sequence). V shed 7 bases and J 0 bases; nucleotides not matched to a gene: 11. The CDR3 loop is CAYKTGPTMNTEAFF. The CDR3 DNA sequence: TGTGCCTACAAGACAGGGCCTACCATGAACACTGAAGCTTTCTTT.

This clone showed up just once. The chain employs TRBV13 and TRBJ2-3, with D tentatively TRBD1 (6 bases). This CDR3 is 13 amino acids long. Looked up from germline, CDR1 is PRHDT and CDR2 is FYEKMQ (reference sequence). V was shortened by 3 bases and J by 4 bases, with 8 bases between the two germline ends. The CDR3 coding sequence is TGTGCCAGCAGCTTGGGGGCCTCAGATACGCAGTATTTT. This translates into CASSLGASDTQYF.

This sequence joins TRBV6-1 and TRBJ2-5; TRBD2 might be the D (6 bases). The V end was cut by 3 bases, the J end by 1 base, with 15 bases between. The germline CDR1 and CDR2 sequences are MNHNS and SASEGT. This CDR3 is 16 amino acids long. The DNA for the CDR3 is TGTGCCAGCAGTGAGGGACTGGGCCCCATCCAAGAGACCCAGTACTTC. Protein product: CASSEGLGPIQETQYF.

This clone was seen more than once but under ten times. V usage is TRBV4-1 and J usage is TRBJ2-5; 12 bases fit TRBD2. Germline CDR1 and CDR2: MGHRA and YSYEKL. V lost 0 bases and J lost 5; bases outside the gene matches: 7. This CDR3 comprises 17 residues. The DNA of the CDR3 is TGCGCCAGCAGCCAAGATGGCCTAGCGGGGGGGCCGGAGACCCAGTACTTC. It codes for CASSQDGLAGGPETQYF.

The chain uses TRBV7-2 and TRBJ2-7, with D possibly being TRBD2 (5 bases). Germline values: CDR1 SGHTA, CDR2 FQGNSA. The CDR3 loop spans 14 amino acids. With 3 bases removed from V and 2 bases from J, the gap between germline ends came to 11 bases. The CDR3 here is CASSFWLSAYEQYF. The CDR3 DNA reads TGTGCCAGCAGCTTCTGGCTTAGCGCCTACGAGCAGTACTTC.

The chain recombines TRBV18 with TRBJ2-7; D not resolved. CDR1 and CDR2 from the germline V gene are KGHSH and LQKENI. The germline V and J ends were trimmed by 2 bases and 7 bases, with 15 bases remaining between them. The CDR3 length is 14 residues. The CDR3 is CASSPTNRDFEQYF. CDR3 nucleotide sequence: TGTGCCAGCTCACCAACGAACCGCGATTTTGAGCAGTACTTC.

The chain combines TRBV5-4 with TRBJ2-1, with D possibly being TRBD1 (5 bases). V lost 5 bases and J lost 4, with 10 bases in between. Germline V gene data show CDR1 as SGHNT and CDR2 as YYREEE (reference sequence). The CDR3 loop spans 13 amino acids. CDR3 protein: CASRQDSYNEQFF. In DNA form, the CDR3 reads TGTGCCAGCAGACAAGACAGTTACAATGAGCAGTTCTTC. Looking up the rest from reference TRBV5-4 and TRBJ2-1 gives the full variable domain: ETGVTQSPTHLIKTRGQQVTLRCSSQSGHNTVSWYQQALGQGPQFIFQYYREEENGRGNFPPRFSGLQFPNYSSELNVNALELDDSALYLCASRQDSYNEQFFGPGTRLTVL.

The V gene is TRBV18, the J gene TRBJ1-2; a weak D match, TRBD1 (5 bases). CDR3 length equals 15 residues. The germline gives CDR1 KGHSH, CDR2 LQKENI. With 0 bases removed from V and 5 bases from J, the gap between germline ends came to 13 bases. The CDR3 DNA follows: TGTGCCAGCTCACCACCGGAGACAGTAATTTATGGCTACACCTTC. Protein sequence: CASSPPETVIYGYTF.

As DNA, the CDR3 is TGTGCCAGCAGCCCGATAACGGGGACTCGGCTAGCCAAAAACATTCAGTACTTC. This sequence encodes CASSPITGTRLAKNIQYF. The chain couples TRBV7-9 to TRBJ2-4; a weak D match, TRBD2 (6 bases). CDR3 length: 18 amino acids. Trimming left V 5 bases short and J 0 bases short, with 20 bases between. CDR1 and CDR2 (germline): SEHNR, FQNEAQ (reference sequence).

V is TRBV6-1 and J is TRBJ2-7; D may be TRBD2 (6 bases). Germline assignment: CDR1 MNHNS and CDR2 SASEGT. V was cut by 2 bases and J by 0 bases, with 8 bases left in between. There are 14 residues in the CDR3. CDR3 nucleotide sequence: TGTGCCAGCAGTGAATGGAGGGACTCCTACGAGCAGTACTTC. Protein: CASSEWRDSYEQYF.

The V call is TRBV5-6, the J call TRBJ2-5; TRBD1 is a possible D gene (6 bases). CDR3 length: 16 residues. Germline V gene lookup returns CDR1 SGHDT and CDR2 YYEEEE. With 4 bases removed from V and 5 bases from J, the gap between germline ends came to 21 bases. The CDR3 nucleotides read TGTGCCAGCAGCATGAGAGCCCAGACAGGCTGGGAGACCCAGTACTTC. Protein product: CASSMRAQTGWETQYF.

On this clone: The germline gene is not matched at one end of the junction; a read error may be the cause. CDR3 sequence: CSSSLAGTGTASGNTIYF. The CDR3 coding sequence is TGTTCCAGCAGCTTAGCGGGAACGGGAACAGCCTCTGGAAACACCATATATTTT. The genes are TRBV7-9 and TRBJ1-3; D not certain. The length of the CDR3 is 18 residues. Germline V gene sequence: CDR1 SEHNR, CDR2 FQNEAQ (reference sequence).

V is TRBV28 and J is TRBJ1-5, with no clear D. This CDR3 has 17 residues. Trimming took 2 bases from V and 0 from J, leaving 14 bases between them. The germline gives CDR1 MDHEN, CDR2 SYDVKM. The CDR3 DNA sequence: TGTGCCAGCAGTTTAGGGTCGGCGGGATATAGCAATCAGCCCCAGCATTTT. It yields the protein CASSLGSAGYSNQPQHF. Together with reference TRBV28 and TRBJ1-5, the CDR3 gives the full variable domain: DVKVTQSSRYLVKRTGEKVFLECVQDMDHENMFWYRQDPGLGLRLIYFSYDVKMKEKGDIPEGYSVSREKKERFSLILESASTNQTSMYLCASSLGSAGYSNQPQHFGDGTRLSIL.

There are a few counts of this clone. CDR3 in amino acids: CASRELAGELFF. The CDR3 region has the DNA TGTGCCAGCAGGGAGTTGGCCGGGGAGCTGTTTTTT. The gene calls are TRBV28 and TRBJ2-2; D not resolved. V was trimmed by 6 bases and J by 6 bases, leaving 8 bases between them. This CDR3 spans 12 amino acids. Per the germline V gene, CDR1 is MDHEN and CDR2 is SYDVKM.

The chain's CDR3 is CATSRGQTTNYGYTF. The DNA for the CDR3 is TGTGCCACCAGCAGAGGACAGACAACTAACTATGGCTACACCTTC. The chain couples TRBV15 to TRBJ1-2; TRBD1 is a possible D gene (5 bases). CDR1 is LNHNV and CDR2 is YYDKDF in the germline V gene (reference sequence). V was trimmed by 1 base and J by 0 bases, leaving 9 bases between them. The CDR3 sequence is 15 residues long.

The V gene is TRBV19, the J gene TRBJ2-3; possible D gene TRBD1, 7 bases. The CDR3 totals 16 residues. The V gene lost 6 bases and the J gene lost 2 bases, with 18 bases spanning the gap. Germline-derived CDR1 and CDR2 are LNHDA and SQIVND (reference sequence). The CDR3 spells CASRRRGTAITDTQYF. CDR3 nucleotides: TGTGCCAGTAGGCGCCGGGGGACAGCGATCACAGATACGCAGTATTTT.

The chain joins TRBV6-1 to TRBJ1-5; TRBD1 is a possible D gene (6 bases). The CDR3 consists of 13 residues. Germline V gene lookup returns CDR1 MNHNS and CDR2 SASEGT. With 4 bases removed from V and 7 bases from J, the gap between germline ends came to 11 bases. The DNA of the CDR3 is TGTGCCAGCAGTGTCGCAGGGGCACAGCCCCAGCATTTT. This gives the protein CASSVAGAQPQHF.

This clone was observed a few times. CDR3: CASSAQGPEAFF. The CDR3 nucleotides read TGTGCCAGCAGTGCACAGGGACCTGAAGCTTTCTTT. This chain connects TRBV25-1 to TRBJ1-1; D perhaps matches TRBD1 (6 bases). CDR1 and CDR2 from the germline V gene are MGHDK and SYGVNS. V shed 4 bases and J shed 6 bases, with 9 bases lying between them. This CDR3 is 12 amino acids long.